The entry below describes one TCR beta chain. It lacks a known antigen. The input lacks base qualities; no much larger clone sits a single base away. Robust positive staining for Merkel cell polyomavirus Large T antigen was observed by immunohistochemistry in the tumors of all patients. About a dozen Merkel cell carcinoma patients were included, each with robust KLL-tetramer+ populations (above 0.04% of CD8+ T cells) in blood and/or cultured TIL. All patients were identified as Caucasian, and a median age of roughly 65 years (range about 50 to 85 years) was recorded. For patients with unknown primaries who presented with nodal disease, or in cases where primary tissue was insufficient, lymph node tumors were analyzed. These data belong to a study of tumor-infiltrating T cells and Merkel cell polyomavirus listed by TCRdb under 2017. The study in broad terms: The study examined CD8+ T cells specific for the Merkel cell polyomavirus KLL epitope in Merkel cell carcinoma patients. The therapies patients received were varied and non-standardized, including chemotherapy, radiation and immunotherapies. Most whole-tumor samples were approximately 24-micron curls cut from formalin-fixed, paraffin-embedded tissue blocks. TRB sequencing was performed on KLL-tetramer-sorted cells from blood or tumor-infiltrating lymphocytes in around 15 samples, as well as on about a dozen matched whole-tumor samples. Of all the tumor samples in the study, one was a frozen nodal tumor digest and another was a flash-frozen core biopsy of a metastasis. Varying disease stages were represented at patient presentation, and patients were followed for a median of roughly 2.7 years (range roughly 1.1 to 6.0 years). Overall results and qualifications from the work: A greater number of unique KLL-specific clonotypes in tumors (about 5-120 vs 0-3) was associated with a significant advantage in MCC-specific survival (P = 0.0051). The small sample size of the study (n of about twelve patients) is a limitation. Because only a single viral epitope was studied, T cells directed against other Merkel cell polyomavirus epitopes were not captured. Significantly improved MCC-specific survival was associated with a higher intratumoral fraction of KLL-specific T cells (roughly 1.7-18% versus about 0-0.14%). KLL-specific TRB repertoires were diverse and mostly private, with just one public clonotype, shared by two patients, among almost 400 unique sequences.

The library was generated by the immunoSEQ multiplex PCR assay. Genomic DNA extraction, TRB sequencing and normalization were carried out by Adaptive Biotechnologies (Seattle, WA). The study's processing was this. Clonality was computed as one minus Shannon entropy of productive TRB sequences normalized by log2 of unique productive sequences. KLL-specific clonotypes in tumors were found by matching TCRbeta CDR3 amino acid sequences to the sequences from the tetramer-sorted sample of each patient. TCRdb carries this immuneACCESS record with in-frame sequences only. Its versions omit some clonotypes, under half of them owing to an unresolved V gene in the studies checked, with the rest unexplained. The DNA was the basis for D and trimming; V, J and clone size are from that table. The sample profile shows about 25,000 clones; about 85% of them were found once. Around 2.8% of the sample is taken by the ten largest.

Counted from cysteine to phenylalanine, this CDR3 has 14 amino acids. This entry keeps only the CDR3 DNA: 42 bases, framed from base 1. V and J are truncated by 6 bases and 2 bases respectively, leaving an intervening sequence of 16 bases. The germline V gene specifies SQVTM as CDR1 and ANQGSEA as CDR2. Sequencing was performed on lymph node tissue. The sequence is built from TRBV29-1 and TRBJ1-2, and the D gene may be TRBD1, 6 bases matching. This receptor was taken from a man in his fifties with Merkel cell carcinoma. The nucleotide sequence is TGCAGCGTGCAGCCCAGGGGTTGGAACTATGGCTACACCTTC. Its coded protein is CSVQPRGWNYGYTF.